What follows is one TCR beta chain and its context. Random hexamers were used to reverse transcribe the RNA input (0.5 to 1 ug). Across 54 Vbeta and 13 Jbeta, immunoSEQ multiplex PCR amplified TCR beta CDR3. One entry per CDR3 protein, called by TCRdb with MiXCR from the immunoSEQ multiplex PCR reads. The table has 140,000 to 150,000 distinct CDR3 sequences, roughly 95% seen once. TCR beta was sequenced from blood CD8+ and CD4+ T cells. Matching for age and sex applied to the controls, who were healthy donors. The authors negatively isolated CD8+ and CD4+ T cells and FACS-enriched TEMRA cells. The record originates from a study of CD8 T cells in Susac syndrome. Sequencing was carried out using CD4+ T cells from PBMCs. The receptor's source is a human donor in good health.

The CDR3, as DNA: TGTGCCAGCAGTTTATGGGCCGGGACTTCTACCAATGAGCAGTTCTTC. This codes for CASSLWAGTSTNEQFF. This chain joins TRBV28 and TRBJ2-1; maybe TRBD2 (6 bases). The CDR3 totals 16 residues. V lost 0 bases, J lost 6 bases, and 15 bases lay in between. CDR1 is MDHEN, CDR2 SYDVKM, per germline.